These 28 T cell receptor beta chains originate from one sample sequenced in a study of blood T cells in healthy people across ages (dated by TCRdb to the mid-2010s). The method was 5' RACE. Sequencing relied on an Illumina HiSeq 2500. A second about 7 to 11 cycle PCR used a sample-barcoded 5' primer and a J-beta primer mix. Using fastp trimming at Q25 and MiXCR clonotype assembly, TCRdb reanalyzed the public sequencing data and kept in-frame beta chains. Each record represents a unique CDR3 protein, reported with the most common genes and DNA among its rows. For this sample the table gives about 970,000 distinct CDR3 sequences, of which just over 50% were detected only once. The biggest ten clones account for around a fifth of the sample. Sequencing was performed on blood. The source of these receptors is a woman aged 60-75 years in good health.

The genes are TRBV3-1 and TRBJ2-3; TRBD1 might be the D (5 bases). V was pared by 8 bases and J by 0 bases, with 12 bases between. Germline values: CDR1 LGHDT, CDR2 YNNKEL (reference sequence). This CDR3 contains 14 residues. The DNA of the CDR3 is TGTGCCAGCTCACAAACAGGTAGCACAGATACGCAGTATTTT. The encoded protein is CASSQTGSTDTQYF.

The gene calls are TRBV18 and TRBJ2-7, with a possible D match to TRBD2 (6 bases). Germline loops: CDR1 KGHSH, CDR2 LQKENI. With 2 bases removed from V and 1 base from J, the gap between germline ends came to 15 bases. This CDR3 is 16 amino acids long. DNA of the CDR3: TGTGCCAGCTCACCATTAGTGGGGGGTTTTTCCTACGAGCAGTACTTC. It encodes CASSPLVGGFSYEQYF.

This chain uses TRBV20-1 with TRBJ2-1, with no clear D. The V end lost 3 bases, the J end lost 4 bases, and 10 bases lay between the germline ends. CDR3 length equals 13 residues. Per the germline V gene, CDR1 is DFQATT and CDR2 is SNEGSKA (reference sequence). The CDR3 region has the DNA TGCAGTGCTAGTGCACACGGGTACAATGAGCAGTTCTTC. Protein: CSASAHGYNEQFF.

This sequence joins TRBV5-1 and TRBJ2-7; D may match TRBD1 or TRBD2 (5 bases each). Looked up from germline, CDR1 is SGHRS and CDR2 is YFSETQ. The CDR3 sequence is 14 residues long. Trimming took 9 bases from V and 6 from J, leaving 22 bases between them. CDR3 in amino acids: CANPIPGTVFEQYF. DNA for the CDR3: TGCGCCAACCCCATACCCGGGACGGTCTTCGAGCAGTACTTC.

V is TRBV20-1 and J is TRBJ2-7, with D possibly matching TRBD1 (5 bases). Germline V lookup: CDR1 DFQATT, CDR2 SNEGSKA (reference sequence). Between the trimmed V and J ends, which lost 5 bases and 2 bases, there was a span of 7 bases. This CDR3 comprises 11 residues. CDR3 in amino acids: CSAAGPYEQYF. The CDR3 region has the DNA TGCAGTGCTGCAGGGCCCTACGAGCAGTACTTC.

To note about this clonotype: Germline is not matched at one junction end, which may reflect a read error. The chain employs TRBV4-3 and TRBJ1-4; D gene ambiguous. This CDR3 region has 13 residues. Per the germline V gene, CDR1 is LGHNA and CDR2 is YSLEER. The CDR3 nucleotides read TGCGCCAGCAGCGGAGGATACGGTGAAAAGCTGTTTTTT. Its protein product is CASSGGYGEKLFF.

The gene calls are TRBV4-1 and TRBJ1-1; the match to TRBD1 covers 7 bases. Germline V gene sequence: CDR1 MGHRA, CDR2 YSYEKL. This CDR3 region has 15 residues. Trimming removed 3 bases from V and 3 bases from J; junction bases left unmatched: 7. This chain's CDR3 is CASSHNPTGDTEAFF. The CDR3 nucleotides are TGCGCCAGCAGCCACAACCCAACAGGGGACACTGAAGCTTTCTTT.

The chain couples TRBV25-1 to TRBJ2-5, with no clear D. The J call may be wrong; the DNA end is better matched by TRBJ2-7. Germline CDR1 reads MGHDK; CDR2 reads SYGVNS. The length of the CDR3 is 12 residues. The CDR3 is CASSEYAHEQYF. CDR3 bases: TGTGCCAGCAGTGAATACGCCCACGAGCAGTACTTC.

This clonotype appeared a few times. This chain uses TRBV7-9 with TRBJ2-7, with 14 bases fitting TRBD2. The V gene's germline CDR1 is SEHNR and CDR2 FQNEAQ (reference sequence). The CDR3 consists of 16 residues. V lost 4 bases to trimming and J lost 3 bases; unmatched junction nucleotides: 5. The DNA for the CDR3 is TGTGCCAGCAGCTGGGGGACTAGCGGGAGTGACTACGAGCAGTACTTC. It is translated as CASSWGTSGSDYEQYF.

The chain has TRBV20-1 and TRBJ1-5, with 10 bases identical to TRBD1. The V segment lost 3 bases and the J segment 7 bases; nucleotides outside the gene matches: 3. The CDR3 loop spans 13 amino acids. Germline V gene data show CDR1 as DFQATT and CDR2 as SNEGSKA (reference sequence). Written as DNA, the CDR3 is TGCAGTGCTAGCAGGACAGGGGGACAGCCCCAGCATTTT. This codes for CSASRTGGQPQHF.

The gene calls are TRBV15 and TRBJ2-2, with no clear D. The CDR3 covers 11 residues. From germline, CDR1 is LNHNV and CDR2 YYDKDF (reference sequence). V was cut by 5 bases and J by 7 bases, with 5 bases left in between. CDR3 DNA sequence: TGTGCCACCAGCCTTAGCGGGGAGCTGTTTTTT. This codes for CATSLSGELFF.

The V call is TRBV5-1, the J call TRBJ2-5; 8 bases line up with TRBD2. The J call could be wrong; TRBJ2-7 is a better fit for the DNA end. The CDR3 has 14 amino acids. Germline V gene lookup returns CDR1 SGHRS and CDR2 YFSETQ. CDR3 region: CASSLLAVNSEQYF. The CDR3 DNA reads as TGCGCCAGCAGCTTACTAGCGGTAAACAGCGAGCAGTACTTC.

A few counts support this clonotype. The CDR3 sequence is CASSFLGGDIQYF. For the CDR3, the DNA is TGTGCCAGCAGCTTTTTAGGGGGGGACATTCAGTACTTC. V is TRBV7-9 and J is TRBJ2-4; maybe TRBD2 (7 bases). This CDR3 is built from 13 residues. The V end lost 3 bases, the J end lost 8 bases, and 11 bases lay between the germline ends. CDR1 is SEHNR, CDR2 FQNEAQ, per germline (reference sequence).

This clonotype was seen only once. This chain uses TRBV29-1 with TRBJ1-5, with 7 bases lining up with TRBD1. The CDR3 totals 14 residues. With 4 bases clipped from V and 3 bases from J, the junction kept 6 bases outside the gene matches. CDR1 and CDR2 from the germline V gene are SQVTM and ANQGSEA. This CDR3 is CSVAGRGVNQPQHF. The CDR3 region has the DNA TGCAGCGTTGCGGGCAGGGGGGTCAATCAGCCCCAGCATTTT.

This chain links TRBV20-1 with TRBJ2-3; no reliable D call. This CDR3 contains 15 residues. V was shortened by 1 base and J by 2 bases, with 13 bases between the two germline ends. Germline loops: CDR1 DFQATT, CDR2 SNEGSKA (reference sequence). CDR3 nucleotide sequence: TGCAGTGCTAGAGCCCTGACGGCCTTCACAGATACGCAGTATTTT. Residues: CSARALTAFTDTQYF.

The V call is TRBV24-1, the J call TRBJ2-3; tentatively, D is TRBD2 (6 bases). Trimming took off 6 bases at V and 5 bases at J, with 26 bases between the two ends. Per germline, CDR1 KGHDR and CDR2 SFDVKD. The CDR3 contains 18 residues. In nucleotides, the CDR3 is TGTGCCACCAGTACCGTAATCGTTCCATATGGGGGGAGAGATACGCAGTATTTT. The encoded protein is CATSTVIVPYGGRDTQYF.

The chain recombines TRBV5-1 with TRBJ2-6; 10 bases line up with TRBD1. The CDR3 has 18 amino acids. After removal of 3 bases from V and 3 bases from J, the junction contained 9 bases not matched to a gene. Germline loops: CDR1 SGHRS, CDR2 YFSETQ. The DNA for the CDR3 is TGCGCCAGCAGCTCGAGGCGGGACAGGGGTCTTGGGGCCAACGTCCTGACTTTC. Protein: CASSSRRDRGLGANVLTF.

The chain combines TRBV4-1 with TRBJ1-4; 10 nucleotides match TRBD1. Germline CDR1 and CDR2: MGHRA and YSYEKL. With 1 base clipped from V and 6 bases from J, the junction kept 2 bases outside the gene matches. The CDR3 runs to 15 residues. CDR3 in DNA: TGCGCCAGCAGCCAAGGACAGGGGGCAGATGAAAAACTGTTTTTT. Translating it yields CASSQGQGADEKLFF.

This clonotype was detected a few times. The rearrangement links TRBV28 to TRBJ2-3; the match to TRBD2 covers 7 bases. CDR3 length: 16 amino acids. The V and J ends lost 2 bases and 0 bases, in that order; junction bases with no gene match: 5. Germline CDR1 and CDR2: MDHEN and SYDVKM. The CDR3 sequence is CASSLIAGRSTDTQYF. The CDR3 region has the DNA TGTGCCAGCAGTTTAATAGCGGGCAGGAGCACAGATACGCAGTATTTT.

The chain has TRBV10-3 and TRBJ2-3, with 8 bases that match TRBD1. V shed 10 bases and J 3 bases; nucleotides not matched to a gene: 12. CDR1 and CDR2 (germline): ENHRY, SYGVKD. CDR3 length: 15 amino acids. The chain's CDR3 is CATSKGQGATDTQYF. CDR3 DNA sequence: TGTGCCACCTCAAAAGGGCAGGGGGCAACAGATACGCAGTATTTT.

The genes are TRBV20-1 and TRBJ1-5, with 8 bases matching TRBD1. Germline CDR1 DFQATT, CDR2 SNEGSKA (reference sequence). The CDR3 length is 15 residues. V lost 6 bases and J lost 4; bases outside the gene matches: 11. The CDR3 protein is CSAHRGDRSNQPQHF. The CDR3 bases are TGCAGTGCCCATAGAGGGGACAGGTCGAATCAGCCCCAGCATTTT.

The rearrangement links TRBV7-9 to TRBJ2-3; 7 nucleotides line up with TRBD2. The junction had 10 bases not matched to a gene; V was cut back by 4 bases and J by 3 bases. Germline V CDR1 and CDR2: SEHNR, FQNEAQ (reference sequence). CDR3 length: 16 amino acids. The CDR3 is CASSSPSGGRTDTQYF. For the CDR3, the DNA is TGTGCCAGCAGCTCCCCTAGCGGAGGACGAACAGATACGCAGTATTTT. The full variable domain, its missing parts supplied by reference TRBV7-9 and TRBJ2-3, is DTGVSQNPRHKITKRGQNVTFRCDPISEHNRLYWYRQTLGQGPEFLTYFQNEAQLEKSRLLSDRFSAERPKGSFSTLEIQRTEQGDSAMYLCASSSPSGGRTDTQYFGPGTRLTVL.

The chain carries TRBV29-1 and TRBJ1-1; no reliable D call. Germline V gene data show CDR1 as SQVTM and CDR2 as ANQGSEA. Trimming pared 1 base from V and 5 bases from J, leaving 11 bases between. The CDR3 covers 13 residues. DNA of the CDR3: TGCAGCGTTGAAGGGCAGCTGGAAACTGAAGCTTTCTTT. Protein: CSVEGQLETEAFF.

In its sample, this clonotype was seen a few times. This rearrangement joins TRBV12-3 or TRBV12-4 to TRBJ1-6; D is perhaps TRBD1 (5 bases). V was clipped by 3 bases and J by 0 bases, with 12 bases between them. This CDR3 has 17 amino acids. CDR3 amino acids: CASSFGEGSSYNSPLHF. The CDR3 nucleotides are TGTGCCAGCAGTTTTGGGGAGGGGAGCTCCTATAATTCACCCCTCCACTTT.

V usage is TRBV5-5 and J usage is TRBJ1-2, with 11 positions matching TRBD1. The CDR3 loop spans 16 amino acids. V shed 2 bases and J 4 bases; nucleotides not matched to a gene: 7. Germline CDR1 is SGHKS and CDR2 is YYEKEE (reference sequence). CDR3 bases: TGTGCCAGCAGCTTAGCCGGGACAGGGGGTACCTATGGCTACACCTTC. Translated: CASSLAGTGGTYGYTF.

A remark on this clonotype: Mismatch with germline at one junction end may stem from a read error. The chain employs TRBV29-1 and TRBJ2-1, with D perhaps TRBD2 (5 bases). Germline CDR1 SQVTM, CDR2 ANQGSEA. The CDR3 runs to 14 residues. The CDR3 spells CSVLSGSSYDEQFF. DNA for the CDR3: TGCAGCGTTCTTAGTGGGAGCTCCTACGATGAGCAGTTCTTC.

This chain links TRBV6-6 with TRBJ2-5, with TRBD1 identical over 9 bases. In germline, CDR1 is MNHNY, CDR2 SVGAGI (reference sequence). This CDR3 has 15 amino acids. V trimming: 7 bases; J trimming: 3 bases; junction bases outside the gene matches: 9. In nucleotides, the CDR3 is TGTGCCAGCATACCCCGCGGGACAGGGAAAGAGACCCAGTACTTC. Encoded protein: CASIPRGTGKETQYF.

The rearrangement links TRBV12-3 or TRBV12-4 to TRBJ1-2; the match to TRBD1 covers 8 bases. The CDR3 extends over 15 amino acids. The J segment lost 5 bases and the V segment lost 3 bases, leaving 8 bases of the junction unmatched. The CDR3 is CASSLEGQGQYGYTF. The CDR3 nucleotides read TGTGCCAGCAGTTTGGAAGGACAGGGTCAGTATGGCTACACCTTC.